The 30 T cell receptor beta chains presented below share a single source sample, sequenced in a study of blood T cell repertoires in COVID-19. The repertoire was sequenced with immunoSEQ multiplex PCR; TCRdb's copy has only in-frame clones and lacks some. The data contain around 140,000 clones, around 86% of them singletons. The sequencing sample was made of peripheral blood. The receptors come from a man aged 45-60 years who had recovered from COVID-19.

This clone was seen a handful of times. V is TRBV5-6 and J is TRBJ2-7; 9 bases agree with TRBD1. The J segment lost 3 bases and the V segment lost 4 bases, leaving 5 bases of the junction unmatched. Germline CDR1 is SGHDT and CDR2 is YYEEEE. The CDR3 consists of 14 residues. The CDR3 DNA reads TGTGCCAGCAGCGGACGACAGGGGGTCTACGAGCAGTACTTC. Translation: CASSGRQGVYEQYF.

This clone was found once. The CDR3 DNA follows: TGTGCCAGTACCTTGACAGGGGCCGGTCAGCCCCAGCATTTT. Its translation is CASTLTGAGQPQHF. The chain links TRBV19 to TRBJ1-5; 8 bases match TRBD1. CDR1 and CDR2 (germline): LNHDA, SQIVND (reference sequence). The CDR3 covers 14 residues. V lost 7 bases, J lost 6 bases, and 8 bases stayed unmatched. Full variable domain (remainder filled in from reference TRBV19 and TRBJ1-5): DGGITQSPKYLFRKEGQNVTLSCEQNLNHDAMYWYRQDPGQGLRLIYYSQIVNDFQKGDIAEGYSVSREKKESFPLTVTSAQKNPTAFYLCASTLTGAGQPQHFGDGTRLSIL.

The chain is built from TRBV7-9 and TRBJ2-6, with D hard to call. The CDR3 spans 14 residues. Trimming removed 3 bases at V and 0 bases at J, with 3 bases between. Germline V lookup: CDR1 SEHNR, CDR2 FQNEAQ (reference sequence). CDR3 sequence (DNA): TGTGCCAGCAGCTTCCGCTCTGGGGCCAACGTCCTGACTTTC. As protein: CASSFRSGANVLTF.

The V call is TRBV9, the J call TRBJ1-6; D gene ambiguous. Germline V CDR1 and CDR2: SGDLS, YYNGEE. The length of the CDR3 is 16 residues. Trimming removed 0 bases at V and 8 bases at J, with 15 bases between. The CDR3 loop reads CASSVGAGMGDSPLHF. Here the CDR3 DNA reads TGTGCCAGCAGCGTAGGGGCGGGGATGGGAGATTCACCCCTCCACTTT.

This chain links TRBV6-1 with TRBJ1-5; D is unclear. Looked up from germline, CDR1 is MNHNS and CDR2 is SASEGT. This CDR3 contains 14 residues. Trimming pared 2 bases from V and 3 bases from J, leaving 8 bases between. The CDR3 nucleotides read TGTGCCAGCAGTGAAACTACGCCCAATCAGCCCCAGCATTTT. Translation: CASSETTPNQPQHF.

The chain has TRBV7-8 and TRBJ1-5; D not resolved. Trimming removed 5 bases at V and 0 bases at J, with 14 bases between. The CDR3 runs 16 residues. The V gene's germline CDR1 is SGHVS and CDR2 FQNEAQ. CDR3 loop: CASSPQARYSNQPQHF. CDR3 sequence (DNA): TGTGCCAGCAGCCCTCAGGCCAGGTATAGCAATCAGCCCCAGCATTTT.

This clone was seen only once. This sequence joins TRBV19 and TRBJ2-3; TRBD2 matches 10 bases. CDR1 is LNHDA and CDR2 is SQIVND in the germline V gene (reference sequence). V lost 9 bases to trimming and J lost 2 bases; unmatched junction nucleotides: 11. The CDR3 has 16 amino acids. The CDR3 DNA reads TGTGCCAGCGCGGACCTAGCGGGGGACTTCACAGATACGCAGTATTTT. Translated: CASADLAGDFTDTQYF.

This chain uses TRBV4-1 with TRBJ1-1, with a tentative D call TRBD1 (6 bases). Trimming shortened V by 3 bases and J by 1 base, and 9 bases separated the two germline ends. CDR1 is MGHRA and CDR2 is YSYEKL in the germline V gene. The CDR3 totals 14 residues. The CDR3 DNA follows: TGCGCCAGCAGCCAGGGGGCCGGGAACACTGAAGCTTTCTTT. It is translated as CASSQGAGNTEAFF.

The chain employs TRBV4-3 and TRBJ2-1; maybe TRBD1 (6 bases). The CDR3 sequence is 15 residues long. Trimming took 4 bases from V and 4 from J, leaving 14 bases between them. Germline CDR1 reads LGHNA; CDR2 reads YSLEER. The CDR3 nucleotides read TGCGCCAGCAGCCCCTTAGACAGGTCATACAATGAGCAGTTCTTC. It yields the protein CASSPLDRSYNEQFF.

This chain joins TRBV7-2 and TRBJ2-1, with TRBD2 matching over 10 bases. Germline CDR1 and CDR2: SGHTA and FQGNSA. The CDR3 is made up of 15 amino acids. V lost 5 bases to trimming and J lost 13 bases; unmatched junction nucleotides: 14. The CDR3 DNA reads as TGTGCCAGCAGCCCTCGCGGTAGCGGGGGGTACGATCAGTTCTTC. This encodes CASSPRGSGGYDQFF.

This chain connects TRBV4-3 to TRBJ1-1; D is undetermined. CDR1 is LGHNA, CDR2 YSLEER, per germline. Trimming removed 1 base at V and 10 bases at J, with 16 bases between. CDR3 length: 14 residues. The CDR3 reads CASSQGGWPPRAFF. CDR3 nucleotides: TGCGCCAGCAGCCAAGGTGGTTGGCCTCCCCGAGCTTTCTTT.

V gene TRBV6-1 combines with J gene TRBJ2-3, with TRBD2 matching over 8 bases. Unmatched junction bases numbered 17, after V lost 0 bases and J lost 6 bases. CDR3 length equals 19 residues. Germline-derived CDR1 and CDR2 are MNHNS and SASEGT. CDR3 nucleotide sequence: TGTGCCAGCAGTGAAGCTAGGGTGGTAGCGGGGAGGTTATCGGATACGCAGTATTTT. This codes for CASSEARVVAGRLSDTQYF.

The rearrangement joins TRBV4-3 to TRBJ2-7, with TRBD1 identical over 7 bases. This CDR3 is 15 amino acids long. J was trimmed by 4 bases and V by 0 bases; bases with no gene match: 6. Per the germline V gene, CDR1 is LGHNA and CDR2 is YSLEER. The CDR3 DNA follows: TGCGCCAGCAGCCAAGACTACAGGGGCAGGTACGAGCAGTACTTC. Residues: CASSQDYRGRYEQYF.

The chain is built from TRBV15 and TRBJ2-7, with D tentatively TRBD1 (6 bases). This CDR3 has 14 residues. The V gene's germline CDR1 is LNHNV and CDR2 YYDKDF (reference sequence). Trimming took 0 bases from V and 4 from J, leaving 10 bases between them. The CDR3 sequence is CATSREQGPYEQYF. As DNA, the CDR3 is TGTGCCACCAGCAGAGAACAGGGACCTTACGAGCAGTACTTC.

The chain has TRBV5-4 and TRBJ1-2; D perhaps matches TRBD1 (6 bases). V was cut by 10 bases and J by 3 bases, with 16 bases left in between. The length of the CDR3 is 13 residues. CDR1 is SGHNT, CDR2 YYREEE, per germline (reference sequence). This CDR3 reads CAESTGIDYGYTF. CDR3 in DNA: TGTGCCGAATCGACAGGAATAGACTATGGCTACACCTTC.

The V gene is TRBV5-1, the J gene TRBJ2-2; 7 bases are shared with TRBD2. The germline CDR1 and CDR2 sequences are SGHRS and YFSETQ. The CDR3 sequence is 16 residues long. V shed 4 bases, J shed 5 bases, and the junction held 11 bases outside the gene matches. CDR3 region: CASSPNSGGGTGELFF. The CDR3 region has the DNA TGCGCCAGCAGCCCGAACTCCGGGGGAGGGACCGGGGAGCTGTTTTTT. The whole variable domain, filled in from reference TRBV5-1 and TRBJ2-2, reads KAGVTQTPRYLIKTRGQQVTLSCSPISGHRSVSWYQQTPGQGLQFLFEYFSETQRNKGNFPGRFSGRQFSNSRSEMNVSTLELGDSALYLCASSPNSGGGTGELFFGEGSRLTVL.

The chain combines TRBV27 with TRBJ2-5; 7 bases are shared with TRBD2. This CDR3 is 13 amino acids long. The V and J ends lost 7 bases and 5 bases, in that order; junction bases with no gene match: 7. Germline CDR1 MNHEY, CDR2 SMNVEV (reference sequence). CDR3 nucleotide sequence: TGTGCCAGCACCGCAACCGGGGGGGAGACCCAGTACTTC. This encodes CASTATGGETQYF.

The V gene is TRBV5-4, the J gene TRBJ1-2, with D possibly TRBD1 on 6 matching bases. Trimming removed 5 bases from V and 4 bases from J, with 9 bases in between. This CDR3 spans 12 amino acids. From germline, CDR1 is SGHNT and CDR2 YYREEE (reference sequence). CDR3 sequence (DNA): TGTGCCAGCAGTCCGGACAGCTATGGCTACACCTTC. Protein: CASSPDSYGYTF.

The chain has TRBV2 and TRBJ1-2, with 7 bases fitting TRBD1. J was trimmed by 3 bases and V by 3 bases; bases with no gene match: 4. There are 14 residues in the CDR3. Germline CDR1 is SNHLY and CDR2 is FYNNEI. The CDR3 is CASSDGTDYYGYTF. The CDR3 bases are TGTGCCAGCAGTGACGGGACAGACTACTATGGCTACACCTTC.

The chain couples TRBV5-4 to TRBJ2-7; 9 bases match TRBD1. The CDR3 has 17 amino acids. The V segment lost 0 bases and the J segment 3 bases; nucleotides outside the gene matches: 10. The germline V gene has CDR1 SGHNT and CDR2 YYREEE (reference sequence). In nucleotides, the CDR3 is TGTGCCAGCAGCTTGGGAGGGGCGGGACAGGGCTACTACGAGCAGTACTTC. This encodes CASSLGGAGQGYYEQYF.

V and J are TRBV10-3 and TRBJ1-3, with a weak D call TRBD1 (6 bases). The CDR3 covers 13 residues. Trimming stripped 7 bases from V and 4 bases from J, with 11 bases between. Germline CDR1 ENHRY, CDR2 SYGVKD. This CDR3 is CAIKAGEGNTIYF. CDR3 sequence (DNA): TGTGCCATCAAAGCAGGGGAAGGAAACACCATATATTTT.

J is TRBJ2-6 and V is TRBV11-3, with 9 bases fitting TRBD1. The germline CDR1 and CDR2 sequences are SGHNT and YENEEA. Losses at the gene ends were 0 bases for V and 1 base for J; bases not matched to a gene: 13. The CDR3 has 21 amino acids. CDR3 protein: CASSLEGRATGGQSGANVLTF. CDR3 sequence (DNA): TGTGCCAGCAGCTTAGAAGGAAGGGCAACAGGGGGCCAATCTGGGGCCAACGTCCTGACTTTC.

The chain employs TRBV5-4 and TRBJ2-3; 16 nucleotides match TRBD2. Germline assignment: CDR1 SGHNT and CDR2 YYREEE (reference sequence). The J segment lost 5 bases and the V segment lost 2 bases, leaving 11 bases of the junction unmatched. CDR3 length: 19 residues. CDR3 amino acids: CASSFGSGTSGGAVDTQYF. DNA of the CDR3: TGTGCCAGCAGCTTTGGGTCCGGGACTAGCGGGGGGGCCGTAGATACGCAGTATTTT.

As DNA, the CDR3 is TGTGCCAGCAGCGTAGGTGTGGGCGGGGGTAGCACAGATACGCAGTATTTT. Its translation: CASSVGVGGGSTDTQYF. The chain combines TRBV9 with TRBJ2-3, with TRBD2 matching 7 bases. CDR1 is SGDLS, CDR2 YYNGEE, per germline. Losses at the gene ends were 0 bases for V and 0 bases for J; bases not matched to a gene: 7. The CDR3 extends over 17 amino acids.

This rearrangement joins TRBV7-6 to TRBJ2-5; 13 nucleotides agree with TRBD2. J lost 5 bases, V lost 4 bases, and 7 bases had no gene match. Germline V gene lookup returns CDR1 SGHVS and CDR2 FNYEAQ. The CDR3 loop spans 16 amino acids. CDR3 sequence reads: CASSSPLAGGRETQYF. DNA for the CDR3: TGTGCCAGCAGCTCACCACTAGCGGGGGGGCGGGAGACCCAGTACTTC.

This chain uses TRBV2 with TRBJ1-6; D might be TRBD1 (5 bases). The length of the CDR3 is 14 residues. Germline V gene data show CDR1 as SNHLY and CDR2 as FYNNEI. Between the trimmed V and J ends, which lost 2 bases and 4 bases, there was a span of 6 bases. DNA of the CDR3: TGTGCCAGCAGTGAACGGGGGTATAATTCACCCCTCCACTTT. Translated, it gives CASSERGYNSPLHF.

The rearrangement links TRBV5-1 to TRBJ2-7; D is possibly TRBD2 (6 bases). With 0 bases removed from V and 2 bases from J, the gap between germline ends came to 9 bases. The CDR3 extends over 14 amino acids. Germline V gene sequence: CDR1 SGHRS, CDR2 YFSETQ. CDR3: CASSLAGGAYEQYF. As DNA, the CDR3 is TGCGCCAGCAGCTTGGCCGGAGGGGCCTACGAGCAGTACTTC.

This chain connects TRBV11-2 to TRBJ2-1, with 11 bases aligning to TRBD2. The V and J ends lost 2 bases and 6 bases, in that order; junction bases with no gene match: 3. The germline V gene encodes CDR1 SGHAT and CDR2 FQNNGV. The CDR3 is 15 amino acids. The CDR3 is CASSLLAGGVNEQFF. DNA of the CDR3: TGTGCCAGCAGCTTACTAGCGGGGGGTGTCAATGAGCAGTTCTTC.

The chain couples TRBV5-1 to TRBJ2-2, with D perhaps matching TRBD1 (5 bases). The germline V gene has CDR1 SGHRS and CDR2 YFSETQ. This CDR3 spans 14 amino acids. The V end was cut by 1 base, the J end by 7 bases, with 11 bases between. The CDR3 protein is CASSLMQGNGELFF. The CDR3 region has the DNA TGCGCCAGCAGCTTGATGCAGGGCAACGGGGAGCTGTTTTTT.

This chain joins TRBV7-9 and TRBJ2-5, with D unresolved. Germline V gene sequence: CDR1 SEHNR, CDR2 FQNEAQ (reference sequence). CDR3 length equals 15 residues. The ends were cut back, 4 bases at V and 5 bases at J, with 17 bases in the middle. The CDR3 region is CASSSDRLAGETQYF. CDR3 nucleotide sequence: TGTGCCAGCAGCTCCGACCGACTGGCCGGGGAGACCCAGTACTTC.